The rows below give T cell receptor beta chains drawn from one sample of a study of vaccination and CD4 T cells after COVID-19. The antigens for these receptors are not known. One entry per CDR3 protein results from TCRdb running MiXCR on the PCR reads. The table shows over 15,000 distinct CDR3 sequences, with about 50% occurring only once. The specimen was CD4+ T cells from blood, cultured in vitro, collected about 7 months after SARS-CoV-2 vaccination. The receptors originated from a human donor who had recovered from COVID-19. Each CDR3 is given with its conserved first and last residue. The D gene is left open where the match is weak. Size values are once, few and many counts, or a class for expanded clones, and some rows have none.

D: -; J: TRBJ2-7; V: TRBV12-3/TRBV12-4; size: -; DNA: TGTGCCAGCAGTTTATTCTCGGGAAGGTTCGGCGAGCAGTACTTC; CDR3: CASSLFSGRFGEQYF
D: -; J: TRBJ2-7; V: TRBV21-1; size: -; DNA: TGTGCCAGCAGCAAAGTCAACCCCGGGGGCCTTGTTTACGAGCAGTACTTC; CDR3: CASSKVNPGGLVYEQYF
D: -; J: TRBJ2-5; V: TRBV7-3; size: few; DNA: TGTGCCAGCAGCTCTGGACAGGAGGGGACCCAGTACTTC; CDR3: CASSSGQEGTQYF
D: TRBD1; J: TRBJ2-1; V: TRBV20-1; size: -; DNA: TGCAGTGCTAGAGATATCGGACAGGGGGCCTACAATGAGCAGTTCTTC; CDR3: CSARDIGQGAYNEQFF
D: -; J: TRBJ2-1; V: TRBV7-2; size: few; DNA: TGTGCCAGCAGCTTATACTGGGGCAATGAGCAGTTCTTC; CDR3: CASSLYWGNEQFF
D: -; J: TRBJ2-5; V: TRBV2; size: -; DNA: TGTGCCAGCAGTGATTACCCAGAGACCCAGTACTTC; CDR3: CASSDYPETQYF
D: -; J: TRBJ2-1; V: TRBV4-3; size: -; DNA: TGCGCCAGCAGCCAAGATACCTACAATGAGCAGTTCTTC; CDR3: CASSQDTYNEQFF
D: -; J: TRBJ2-1; V: TRBV11-2; size: medium-sized; DNA: TGTGCCAGCAGCTTCGGGACTGGGTACAATGAGCAGTTCTTC; CDR3: CASSFGTGYNEQFF
D: -; J: TRBJ2-7; V: TRBV11-3; size: -; DNA: TGTGCCAGCAGCTTAGGCCTACCCCGGGACGGAGGGGGTCAGTACTTC; CDR3: CASSLGLPRDGGGQYF
D: TRBD1; J: TRBJ1-1; V: TRBV14; size: -; DNA: TGTGCCAGCAGGCGGACAGGGGACACTGAAGCTTTCTTT; CDR3: CASRRTGDTEAFF
D: TRBD1; J: TRBJ1-5; V: TRBV7-3; size: -; DNA: TGTGCCAGCGCGACTCCGGGACAGGAACAAAATCAGCCCCAGCATTTT; CDR3: CASATPGQEQNQPQHF
D: -; J: TRBJ1-6; V: TRBV5-1; size: -; DNA: TGCGCCAGCAGCTTGACCGGGGCAGAAAATTCACCCCTCCACTTT; CDR3: CASSLTGAENSPLHF
D: -; J: TRBJ2-7; V: TRBV7-9; size: -; DNA: TGTGCCAGCAGCCTTCCGTTCGGGCCAAGCTCCTACGAGCAGTACTTC; CDR3: CASSLPFGPSSYEQYF
D: -; J: TRBJ1-2; V: TRBV19; size: -; DNA: TGTGCCAGTAGAGACGACAGGCGGGTTGGCTACACCTTC; CDR3: CASRDDRRVGYTF
D: -; J: TRBJ2-2; V: TRBV7-7; size: -; DNA: TGTGCTAGCAGCGCCCATGGGTACACCGGGGAGCTGTTTTTT; CDR3: CASSAHGYTGELFF
D: -; J: TRBJ1-1; V: TRBV15; size: few; DNA: TGTGCCACCAGCAACAGGAGGGACACTGAAGCTTTCTTT; CDR3: CATSNRRDTEAFF
D: -; J: TRBJ1-4; V: TRBV20-1; size: -; DNA: TGCAGTGCTAGGGAAGGGCTGAGTGAAAAACTGTTTTTT; CDR3: CSAREGLSEKLFF
D: -; J: TRBJ1-1; V: TRBV7-2; size: -; DNA: TGTGCCAGCAGATTCACAGGGAACACTGAAGCTTTCTTT; CDR3: CASRFTGNTEAFF
D: TRBD2; J: TRBJ2-2; V: TRBV7-2; size: -; DNA: TGTGCCAGCAGCTTTGTGTTTAGCGGGGGGGCCGACACCGGGGAGCTGTTTTTT; CDR3: CASSFVFSGGADTGELFF